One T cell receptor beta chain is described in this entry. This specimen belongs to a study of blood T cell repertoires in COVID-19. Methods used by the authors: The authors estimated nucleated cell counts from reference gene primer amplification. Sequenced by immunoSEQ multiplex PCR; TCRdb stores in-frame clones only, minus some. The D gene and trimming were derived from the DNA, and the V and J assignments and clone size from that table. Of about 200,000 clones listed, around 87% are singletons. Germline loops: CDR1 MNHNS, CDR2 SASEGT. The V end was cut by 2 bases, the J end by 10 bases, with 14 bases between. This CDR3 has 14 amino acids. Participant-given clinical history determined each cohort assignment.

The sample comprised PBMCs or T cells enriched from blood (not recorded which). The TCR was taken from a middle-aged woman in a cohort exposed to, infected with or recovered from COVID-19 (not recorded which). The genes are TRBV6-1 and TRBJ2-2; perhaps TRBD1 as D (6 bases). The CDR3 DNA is TGTGCCAGCAGTGAAATCGGGACACAGGCGGAGCTGTTTTTT. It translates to CASSEIGTQAELFF.